This is a list of T cell receptor beta chains from one sample in a study of shared clonotypes between healthy human individuals. Some clones are missing from TCRdb's copy, which holds only in-frame ones; the method was immunoSEQ multiplex PCR. Of about 2.1 million clones in the sample, about 93% are singletons; the top ten hold about 1.7%. The sequencing sample was made of naive CD8+ T cells from PBMCs. These receptors all come from a man aged 18 to 30 in good health. Some clones in this sample may be carry-over from other donors' samples. CDR3s include the opening cysteine and the closing phenylalanine or tryptophan. D genes are given only for firm matches. Size values are once, few and many counts, or a class for expanded clones, and some rows have none.

CDR3nt,CDR3aa,d_gene,v_gene,abundance,j_gene
TGTGCCAGCAGTCCCATCGAGGACTATGGCTACACCTTC,CASSPIEDYGYTF,.,TRBV27,.,TRBJ1-2
TGTGCCAGCAGATCCGAGCGGGAGGTGGCCGGGGAGCTGTTTTTT,CASRSEREVAGELFF,TRBD2,TRBV6-6,.,TRBJ2-2
TGCGCCAGCAGCAAAGAGTCAGGGAGAGTCTACGAGCAGTACTTC,CASSKESGRVYEQYF,.,TRBV4-3,once,TRBJ2-7
TGTGCCAGCAGCCCCTGGACTAGCGGGAGTCTTACGGTGGGTGAGCAGTTCTTC,CASSPWTSGSLTVGEQFF,TRBD2,TRBV7-9,.,TRBJ2-1
TGTGCCAGCAGTCTCAGGGGCAGAGCCTTTGAAGCTTTCTTT,CASSLRGRAFEAFF,.,TRBV27,.,TRBJ1-1
TGCGCCAGCAGCCAAGATCTAATCGGTCAGCCCCAGCATTTT,CASSQDLIGQPQHF,.,TRBV4-3,.,TRBJ1-5
TGTGCCAGCAGGACCACCGAGGGCCCGACTCCGCAAGAGACCCAGTACTTC,CASRTTEGPTPQETQYF,.,TRBV27,.,TRBJ2-5
TGTGCCAGTAGTGCCCCACCCGGGACAGGGGGCAAACAGCCCCAGCATTTT,CASSAPPGTGGKQPQHF,TRBD1,TRBV19,.,TRBJ1-5
TGCGCCAGCAGCCAAGAGGACAGATACTACGAGCAGTACTTC,CASSQEDRYYEQYF,.,TRBV4-3,.,TRBJ2-7
TGCGCCAGCAGCCAAGGGACAGGGTACAATGAGCAGTTCTTC,CASSQGTGYNEQFF,TRBD1,TRBV4-3,.,TRBJ2-1
TGTGCCAGCAGCTTATCCGCCCTCGAGCAGTACTTC,CASSLSALEQYF,.,TRBV7-9,once,TRBJ2-7
TGTGCCATCAGTAACAAGGGGGGAACCGGGGAGCTGTTTTTT,CAISNKGGTGELFF,.,TRBV10-3,.,TRBJ2-2
TGTGCCAGCAGCCCCAATTTGGGGCAGTACTTC,CASSPNLGQYF,.,TRBV7-8,.,TRBJ2-7
TGTGCCAGTAGATCGGTCGACGCCAACGTCCTGACTTTC,CASRSVDANVLTF,.,TRBV19,.,TRBJ2-6
TGCGCCAGCAGTGAGCGGGAGAACCCCGATGAGCAGTTCTTC,CASSERENPDEQFF,.,TRBV10-1,.,TRBJ2-1
TGTGCCAGCTCTAGGCGGTCGGGGGGAGCTTTCTTT,CASSRRSGGAFF,.,TRBV14,.,TRBJ1-1
TGTGCCAGTAGTACCCTAGCGGGAGGGCACAATGAGCAGTTCTTC,CASSTLAGGHNEQFF,TRBD2,TRBV19,.,TRBJ2-1
TGTGCCAGCAGTTTCCACGGACTAGCGGACTACAATGAGCAGTTCTTC,CASSFHGLADYNEQFF,TRBD2,TRBV27,.,TRBJ2-1
TGTGCCACCCCGAGGGCGGTTAATACCGGGGAGCTGTTTTTT,CATPRAVNTGELFF,.,TRBV6-1,once,TRBJ2-2
TGTGCCAGCAGTGAACTCGGGAGCTCCTACGAGCAGTACTTC,CASSELGSSYEQYF,.,TRBV6-1,.,TRBJ2-7